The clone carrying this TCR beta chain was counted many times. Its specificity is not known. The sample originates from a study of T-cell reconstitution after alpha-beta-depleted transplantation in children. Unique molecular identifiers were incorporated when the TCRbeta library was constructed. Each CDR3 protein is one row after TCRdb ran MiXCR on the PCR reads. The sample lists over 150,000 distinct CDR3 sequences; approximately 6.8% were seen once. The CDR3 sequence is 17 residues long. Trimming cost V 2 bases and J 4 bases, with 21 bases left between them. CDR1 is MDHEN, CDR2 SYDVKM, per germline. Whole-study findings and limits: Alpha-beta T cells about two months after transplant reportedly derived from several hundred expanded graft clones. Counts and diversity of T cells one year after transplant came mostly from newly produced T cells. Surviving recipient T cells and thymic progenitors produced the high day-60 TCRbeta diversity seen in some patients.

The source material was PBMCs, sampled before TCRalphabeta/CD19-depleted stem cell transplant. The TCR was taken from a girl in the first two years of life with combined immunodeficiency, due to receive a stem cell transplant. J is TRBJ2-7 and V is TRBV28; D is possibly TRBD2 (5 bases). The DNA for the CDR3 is TGTGCCAGCAGTTTACGAGACTACCAGTACCCGATTTACGAGCAGTACTTC. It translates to CASSLRDYQYPIYEQYF.